The rows below give T cell receptor beta chains drawn from one sample of a study of T cells after yellow fever vaccination. Each CDR3 protein gets one entry after TCRdb re-called the 5' RACE reads with MiXCR. Counted here are a few hundred thousand distinct CDR3 sequences, 6.5% to 8.5% occurring once; the ten biggest clones make up around 17%. The sample was PBMCs, taken about 49 days after the first yellow fever vaccination. All receptors come from a man younger than 30 who received the YFV17D yellow fever vaccine. The CDR3 runs from the conserved cysteine through the conserved F or W. The D gene is left open where the match is weak. Clone size is given for some rows only: seen once, a few or many times, or a class if the clone is expanded.

abundance	j_gene	v_gene	d_gene	CDR3aa	CDR3nt
few	TRBJ2-2	TRBV5-1	-	CASSSPGRGNTGELFF	TGCGCCAGCAGCTCCCCGGGACGAGGGAACACCGGGGAGCTGTTTTTT
-	TRBJ1-6	TRBV20-1	-	CSARVDRSSYNSPLHF	TGCAGTGCTAGAGTTGACCGCAGCTCCTATAATTCACCCCTCCACTTT
few	TRBJ1-1	TRBV27	TRBD1	CASSYRGQGTEAFF	TGTGCCAGCAGTTACAGGGGGCAGGGGACTGAAGCTTTCTTT
-	TRBJ2-3	TRBV7-3	-	CASSRTGARGADTQYF	TGTGCCAGCAGCAGAACGGGGGCTAGGGGAGCAGATACGCAGTATTTT
few	TRBJ1-4	TRBV6-5	-	CASSYQQGGNEKLFF	TGTGCCAGCAGTTACCAACAGGGTGGTAATGAAAAACTGTTTTTT
-	TRBJ2-5	TRBV9	-	CASSAEGGTETQYF	TGTGCCAGCAGCGCTGAGGGGGGGACGGAGACCCAGTACTTC
-	TRBJ2-2	TRBV12-3/TRBV12-4	-	CASSLRGVGELFF	TGTGCCAGCAGTTTAAGGGGGGTCGGGGAGCTGTTTTTT
many	TRBJ2-5	TRBV5-1	-	CASRNPPHRVETQYF	TGCGCCAGCAGGAACCCTCCCCACAGGGTTGAGACCCAGTACTTC
few	TRBJ2-2	TRBV6-1	-	CASRGERANTGELFF	TGTGCCAGCAGGGGTGAGCGGGCGAACACCGGGGAGCTGTTTTTT
few	TRBJ1-1	TRBV5-1	TRBD1	CASSLESGGNTEAFF	TGCGCCAGCAGCTTGGAGTCAGGGGGTAACACTGAAGCTTTCTTT
many	TRBJ1-1	TRBV7-8	-	CASSFSGRVHEAFF	TGTGCCAGCAGCTTTTCCGGCAGGGTCCATGAAGCTTTCTTT
few	TRBJ2-3	TRBV5-6	TRBD2	CASSLPAGGSTDTQYF	TGTGCCAGCAGCTTGCCAGCGGGGGGTAGCACAGATACGCAGTATTTT